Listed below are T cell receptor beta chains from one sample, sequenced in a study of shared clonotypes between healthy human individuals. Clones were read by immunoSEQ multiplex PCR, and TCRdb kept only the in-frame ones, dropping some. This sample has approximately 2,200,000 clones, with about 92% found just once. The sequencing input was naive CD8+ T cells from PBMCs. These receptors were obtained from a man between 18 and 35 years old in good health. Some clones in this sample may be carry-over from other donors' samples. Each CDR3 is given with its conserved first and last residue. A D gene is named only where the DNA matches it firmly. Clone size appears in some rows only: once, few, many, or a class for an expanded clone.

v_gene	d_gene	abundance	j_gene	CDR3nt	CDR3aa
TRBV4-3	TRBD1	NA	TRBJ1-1	TGCGCCAGCAGCCCGGGGACAGATAACACTGAAGCTTTCTTT	CASSPGTDNTEAFF
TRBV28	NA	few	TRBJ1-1	TGTGCCAGCAGTTTTGGTAACACTGAAGCTTTCTTT	CASSFGNTEAFF
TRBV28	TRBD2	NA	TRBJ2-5	TGTGCCAGCAGTTTACCCGCTAGCGGACAAGAGACCCAGTACTTC	CASSLPASGQETQYF
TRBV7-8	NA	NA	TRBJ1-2	TGTGCCAGCACCCACGGGGACAATACTAACTATGGCTACACCTTC	CASTHGDNTNYGYTF
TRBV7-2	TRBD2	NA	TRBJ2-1	TGTGCCAGCAGCTTAATTATAGCGGGAGAGCAGGACAATGAGCAGTTCTTC	CASSLIIAGEQDNEQFF
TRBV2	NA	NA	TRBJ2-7	TGTGCCAGCAGAGCTAGGTCGGACTACGAGCAGTACTTC	CASRARSDYEQYF
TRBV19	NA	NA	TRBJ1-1	TGTGCCAGTAGCGTACTAGGCACTGAAGCTTTCTTT	CASSVLGTEAFF
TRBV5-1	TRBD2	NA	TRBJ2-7	TGCGCCAGCACCCAGGCTAGCGGGAGTCGGTACGAGCAGTACTTC	CASTQASGSRYEQYF
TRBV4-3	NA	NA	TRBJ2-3	TGCGCCAGCAGCCAAGAGCGGGACATAGTCACAGATACGCAGTATTTT	CASSQERDIVTDTQYF
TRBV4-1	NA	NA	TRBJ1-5	TGCGCCAGCAGCCACACAGGAGGTAATCAGCCCCAGCATTTT	CASSHTGGNQPQHF
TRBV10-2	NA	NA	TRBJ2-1	TGCGCCAGCAGTGAGCGGTACTCCTACAATGAGCAGTTCTTC	CASSERYSYNEQFF
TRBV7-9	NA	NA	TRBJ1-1	TGTGCCAGCAGCCCAGCGGTTTTACCGAACACTGAAGCTTTCTTT	CASSPAVLPNTEAFF
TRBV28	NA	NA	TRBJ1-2	TGTGCCAGCCTCAACGAGGGGGGGGATTATGGCTACACCTTC	CASLNEGGDYGYTF
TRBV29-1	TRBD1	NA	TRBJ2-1	TGCAGCGTTGAACCCAGGGGGCGCTTCTCCAATGAGCAGTTCTTC	CSVEPRGRFSNEQFF
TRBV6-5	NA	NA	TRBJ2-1	TGTGCCAGCAGTCAAAGGGACTGGTCCTACAATGAGCAGTTCTTC	CASSQRDWSYNEQFF
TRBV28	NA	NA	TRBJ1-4	TGTGCCAGCAGTACTATCAGGGGCGGAAAACTGTTTTTT	CASSTIRGGKLFF
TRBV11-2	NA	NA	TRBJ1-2	TGTGCCAGTTGGAGCTTTGGGGACTATGGCTACACCTTC	CASWSFGDYGYTF
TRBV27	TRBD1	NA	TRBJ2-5	TGTGCCAGCAGTTTATCGACCGGGACAGCTGAGACCCAGTACTTC	CASSLSTGTAETQYF
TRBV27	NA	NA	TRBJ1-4	TGTGCCAGCAGTTTACAGGGCCTGGAAAAACTGTTTTTT	CASSLQGLEKLFF
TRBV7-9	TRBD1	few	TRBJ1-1	TGTGCCAGCAGCCAGATCAGGACAGGGTTTACTGAAGCTTTCTTT	CASSQIRTGFTEAFF
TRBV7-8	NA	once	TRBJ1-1	TGTGCCAGCAGCTTAGAAGTGGGGGACACTGAAGCTTTCTTT	CASSLEVGDTEAFF
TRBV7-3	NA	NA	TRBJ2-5	TGTGCCAGCAGCCCCGAGGGACAAGAGACCCAGTACTTC	CASSPEGQETQYF
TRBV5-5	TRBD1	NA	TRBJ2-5	TGTGCCAGCAGCTGGGGGACAGGGGGCTCGGGGACCCAGTACTTC	CASSWGTGGSGTQYF
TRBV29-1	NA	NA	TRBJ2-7	TGCAGCGTTTTAAGCACCCGAGGCTACGAGCAGTACTTC	CSVLSTRGYEQYF